This T cell receptor beta chain was observed in a study of Ad26.COV2.S vaccination and SARS-CoV-2 variants. Treatment in this sample: approximately 18 received Ad26.COV2.S at low or high dose, single or two shots; about 5 received placebo; per-sample allocation not given. Sampling was performed 63 days after the first vaccine or placebo injection. This table comes from immunoSEQ multiplex PCR, and its TCRdb copy is limited to in-frame clones, with some not included. The table shows 350,000 to 400,000 clones, with 88% occurring only once. V lost 6 bases and J lost 4, with 12 bases in between. The CDR3 runs to 13 residues. Germline lookup yields CDR1 LNHDA and CDR2 SQIVND (reference sequence).

The receptor was isolated from a person aged 18-65 years who received the Ad26.COV2.S COVID-19 vaccine or a placebo. Here the sequenced sample was peripheral blood, taken in a trial of Ad26.COV2.S vaccine versus placebo. V gene TRBV19 combines with J gene TRBJ1-1; the D is unclear. The CDR3 DNA sequence: TGTGCCAGTAGAGGCCTAATTGGCACTGAAGCTTTCTTT. It is translated as CASRGLIGTEAFF.